Listed here are 26 T cell receptor beta chains from one sample, sequenced in a study of shared clonotypes between healthy human individuals. Some clones are missing from TCRdb's copy, which holds only in-frame ones; the method was immunoSEQ multiplex PCR. The sample lists over a million clones, around 74% seen once, with 1.4% in the top ten. Sequencing was done on a sample of memory CD4+ T cells sorted from blood. The subset denotes: CD45RA-negative fraction. These receptors were obtained from a young man in good health.

A single count supports this clone. This may stem from a read error, because a much larger clone lies one nucleotide away. The gene calls are TRBV10-3 and TRBJ2-1; D is ambiguous. The CDR3 covers 11 residues. Between the trimmed V and J ends, which lost 4 bases and 5 bases, there was a span of 3 bases. Germline CDR1 reads ENHRY; CDR2 reads SYGVKD. This CDR3 is CAISGNNEQFF. In nucleotides, the CDR3 is TGTGCCATCAGTGGTAACAATGAGCAGTTCTTC.

The CDR3 region is CAWRIVQGDNSPLHF. The CDR3 DNA reads TGTGCCTGGAGAATAGTACAGGGGGATAATTCACCCCTCCACTTT. V is TRBV30 and J is TRBJ1-6, with 8 bases lining up with TRBD1. The V segment lost 3 bases and the J segment 5 bases; nucleotides outside the gene matches: 6. The CDR3 has 15 amino acids. Per germline, CDR1 GTSNPN and CDR2 SVGIG (reference sequence).

V usage is TRBV6-5 and J usage is TRBJ2-5; TRBD1 or TRBD2 may be the D gene (5 bases each). The CDR3 consists of 13 residues. Deletions cut 6 bases from V and 0 bases from J, with 8 bases between. From germline, CDR1 is MNHEY and CDR2 SVGAGI. DNA of the CDR3: TGTGCCAGCAGGAGGGGTAACCAAGAGACCCAGTACTTC. Amino acids: CASRRGNQETQYF.

This clone showed up just once. The V and J genes are TRBV14 and TRBJ1-1, with unresolved D. CDR3 size: 13 residues. The germline gives CDR1 SGHDN, CDR2 FVKESK. Trimming cost V 1 base and J 7 bases, with 10 bases left between them. This CDR3 is CASSQGRLGEAFF. The CDR3, as DNA: TGTGCCAGCAGCCAAGGGAGACTTGGTGAAGCTTTCTTT. Based on the CDR3 plus reference TRBV14 and TRBJ1-1, the full variable domain is EAGVTQFPSHSVIEKGQTVTLRCDPISGHDNLYWYRRVMGKEIKFLLHFVKESKQDESGMPNNRFLAERTGGTYSTLKVQPAELEDSGVYFCASSQGRLGEAFFGQGTRLTVV.

The rearrangement joins TRBV27 to TRBJ2-1; D call uncertain. The germline V gene encodes CDR1 MNHEY and CDR2 SMNVEV (reference sequence). The CDR3 totals 11 residues. V was shortened by 7 bases and J by 4 bases, with 5 bases between the two germline ends. The CDR3 protein is CASIRYNEQFF. CDR3 coding DNA: TGTGCCAGCATTCGGTACAATGAGCAGTTCTTC.

The chain is built from TRBV13 and TRBJ2-7; 9 bases match TRBD1. Trimming cost V 5 bases and J 5 bases; bases outside gene matches: 7. The CDR3 is made up of 14 amino acids. Germline values: CDR1 PRHDT, CDR2 FYEKMQ (reference sequence). The DNA of the CDR3 is TGTGCCAGCAGCACACAGGGGGCGCGTGACGAGCAGTACTTC. Amino acids: CASSTQGARDEQYF.

The J gene is TRBJ2-3, the V gene TRBV7-9; D gene uncertain. V lost 3 bases and J lost 0, with 7 bases in between. CDR1 and CDR2 (germline): SEHNR, FQNEAQ (reference sequence). CDR3 size: 14 residues. In DNA, the CDR3 is TGTGCCAGCAGCTTTTACGTGAGCACAGATACGCAGTATTTT. Its protein product is CASSFYVSTDTQYF.

The gene calls are TRBV29-1 and TRBJ2-4; tentative D call: TRBD1 (8 bases). The CDR3 totals 16 residues. V lost 2 bases and J lost 4, with 18 bases in between. Germline V gives CDR1 SQVTM, CDR2 ANQGSEA. The CDR3 nucleotides are TGCAGCGTTGAATCAGGGGGCAAAGCGGGGAAAAACATTCAGTACTTC. Translated: CSVESGGKAGKNIQYF.

This clone showed up just a few times. This sequence joins TRBV19 and TRBJ1-5, with D hard to call. Germline V gene sequence: CDR1 LNHDA, CDR2 SQIVND (reference sequence). The CDR3 sequence is 11 residues long. Trimming took 5 bases from V and 11 from J, leaving 10 bases between them. The CDR3, as DNA: TGTGCCAGTAGTGGTGGGTGGGCCCAGCATTTT. Its translation: CASSGGWAQHF.

This clone has just one count. This chain joins TRBV15 and TRBJ2-7, with D possibly TRBD2 on 6 matching bases. The ends were cut back, 7 bases at V and 5 bases at J, with 18 bases in the middle. The CDR3 covers 14 residues. Germline CDR1 is LNHNV and CDR2 is YYDKDF (reference sequence). CDR3 sequence: CATTPAGSINEQYF. In DNA, the CDR3 is TGTGCCACCACCCCGGCCGGGAGTATCAACGAGCAGTACTTC.

CDR3 nucleotide sequence: TGCGCCAGCAGCTTGGAGCAGGGGCGTAAAGAGACCCAGTACTTC. Its translation is CASSLEQGRKETQYF. The V call is TRBV5-1, the J call TRBJ2-5; tentative D call: TRBD1 (6 bases). CDR1 and CDR2 (germline): SGHRS, YFSETQ. Trimming left V 0 bases short and J 3 bases short, with 12 bases between. This CDR3 is 15 amino acids long.

The chain employs TRBV18 and TRBJ2-1, with 14 bases lining up with TRBD2. The V gene's germline CDR1 is KGHSH and CDR2 LQKENI. The CDR3 runs to 16 residues. Losses at the gene ends were 6 bases for V and 4 bases for J; bases not matched to a gene: 5. In nucleotides, the CDR3 is TGTGCCAGCTCCCCTGGACTAGCGGGAGGTTACAATGAGCAGTTCTTC. Its translation: CASSPGLAGGYNEQFF.

The CDR3 is CAWTEGATDTQYF. For the CDR3, the DNA is TGTGCCTGGACTGAAGGGGCGACAGATACGCAGTATTTT. This chain connects TRBV30 to TRBJ2-3; tentatively, D is TRBD1 (5 bases). Trimming left V 4 bases short and J 3 bases short, with 11 bases between. The CDR3 is made up of 13 amino acids. Per germline, CDR1 GTSNPN and CDR2 SVGIG (reference sequence).

The chain combines TRBV10-3 with TRBJ2-3, with D possibly being TRBD2 (7 bases). This CDR3 has 14 residues. V dropped 0 bases and J dropped 6 bases, with 10 bases sitting between them. Germline V lookup: CDR1 ENHRY, CDR2 SYGVKD. CDR3 residues: CAISESRGADTQYF. In DNA, the CDR3 is TGTGCCATCAGTGAGTCACGGGGGGCCGATACGCAGTATTTT.

This sequence joins TRBV10-3 and TRBJ2-5; D gene uncertain. From germline, CDR1 is ENHRY and CDR2 SYGVKD. The CDR3 runs 12 residues. V was shortened by 8 bases and J by 3 bases, with 10 bases between the two germline ends. In nucleotides, the CDR3 is TGTGCCATCCAAGGAAGGGAAGAGACCCAGTACTTC. Its translation is CAIQGREETQYF.

The chain links TRBV19 to TRBJ2-1; 7 bases line up with TRBD2. CDR1 and CDR2 from the germline V gene are LNHDA and SQIVND (reference sequence). This CDR3 has 12 residues. V dropped 7 bases and J dropped 10; count of bases not matched to a gene: 7. In DNA, the CDR3 is TGTGCCAGTAACCTAAGGGAGGGAGAGCAGTTCTTC. Amino acid sequence: CASNLREGEQFF.

V gene TRBV5-4 combines with J gene TRBJ2-2; maybe TRBD2 (6 bases). Germline V lookup: CDR1 SGHNT, CDR2 YYREEE (reference sequence). This CDR3 is 16 amino acids long. Trimming shortened V by 4 bases and J by 0 bases, and 13 bases separated the two germline ends. The CDR3 coding sequence is TGTGCCAGCAGCGAAAGGACTATAGCGAACACCGGGGAGCTGTTTTTT. It yields the protein CASSERTIANTGELFF.

As DNA, the CDR3 is TGTGCCAGCACCCGGGGGGGGAACACTGAAGCTTTCTTT. As protein: CASTRGGNTEAFF. The rearrangement joins TRBV18 to TRBJ1-1; D might be TRBD1 (5 bases). CDR1 is KGHSH and CDR2 is LQKENI in the germline V gene. CDR3 length: 13 residues. V lost 8 bases, J lost 1 base, and 11 bases lay in between. Complete variable domain (other parts from reference TRBV18 and TRBJ1-1): NAGVMQNPRHLVRRRGQEARLRCSPMKGHSHVYWYRQLPEEGLKFMVYLQKENIIDESGMPKERFSAEFPKEGPSILRIQQVVRGDSAAYFCASTRGGNTEAFFGQGTRLTVV.

The chain employs TRBV19 and TRBJ1-5, with a weak D call TRBD1 (6 bases). This CDR3 has 15 amino acids. CDR1 is LNHDA, CDR2 SQIVND, per germline (reference sequence). V was pared by 5 bases and J by 3 bases, with 14 bases between. CDR3 residues: CASSLYGQPNQPQHF. The CDR3 nucleotides are TGTGCCAGTAGTCTTTACGGACAGCCCAATCAGCCCCAGCATTTT.

The chain is built from TRBV6-4 and TRBJ1-2; 7 bases fit TRBD1. This CDR3 region has 14 residues. The V gene's germline CDR1 is MRHNA and CDR2 SNTAGT. Trimming removed 4 bases from V and 10 bases from J; junction bases left unmatched: 12. CDR3 sequence: CASSGQWDSGDYTF. CDR3 bases: TGTGCCAGCAGTGGGCAGTGGGACAGCGGCGACTACACCTTC.

This chain connects TRBV9 to TRBJ1-3; D ambiguous. The CDR3 is 16 residues long. Germline CDR1 and CDR2: SGDLS and YYNGEE. Trimming shortened V by 3 bases and J by 0 bases, and 13 bases separated the two germline ends. The CDR3 DNA follows: TGTGCCAGCAGCGCCCGCAGCGCGGGCTCTGGAAACACCATATATTTT. Amino acids: CASSARSAGSGNTIYF. Using reference TRBV9 and TRBJ1-3 for the parts outside the CDR3, the full variable domain is DSGVTQTPKHLITATGQRVTLRCSPRSGDLSVYWYQQSLDQGLQFLIQYYNGEERAKGNILERFSAQQFPDLHSELNLSSLELGDSALYFCASSARSAGSGNTIYFGEGSWLTVV.

The V and J genes are TRBV6-1 and TRBJ1-5, with D perhaps TRBD1 (6 bases). CDR3 size: 15 residues. V lost 6 bases, J lost 0 bases, and 12 bases lay in between. CDR1 and CDR2 from the germline V gene are MNHNS and SASEGT. The CDR3 here is CASREQGHSNQPQHF. Here the CDR3 DNA reads TGTGCCAGCAGAGAACAGGGTCATAGCAATCAGCCCCAGCATTTT.

V gene TRBV5-5 combines with J gene TRBJ2-7, with 7 nucleotides matching TRBD1. The CDR3 runs to 14 residues. Per the germline V gene, CDR1 is SGHKS and CDR2 is YYEKEE (reference sequence). With 2 bases clipped from V and 1 base from J, the junction kept 3 bases outside the gene matches. The CDR3 region is CASSLQGSSYEQYF. CDR3 in DNA: TGTGCCAGCAGCTTACAGGGGTCTTCCTACGAGCAGTACTTC. Complete variable domain (other parts from reference TRBV5-5 and TRBJ2-7): DAGVTQSPTHLIKTRGQQVTLRCSPISGHKSVSWYQQVLGQGPQFIFQYYEKEERGRGNFPDRFSARQFPNYSSELNVNALLLGDSALYLCASSLQGSSYEQYFGPGTRLTVT.

This clone was observed many times. The V and J genes are TRBV6-1 and TRBJ1-6; D ambiguous. Germline V gene data show CDR1 as MNHNS and CDR2 as SASEGT. This CDR3 spans 16 amino acids. Trimming took off 1 base at V and 2 bases at J, with 9 bases between the two ends. The CDR3 region is CASSEGRVTYNSPLHF. The CDR3 coding sequence is TGTGCCAGCAGTGAAGGGAGGGTGACCTATAATTCACCCCTCCACTTT.

The rearrangement links TRBV6-1 to TRBJ2-5; TRBD2 might be the D (7 bases). Germline assignment: CDR1 MNHNS and CDR2 SASEGT. The CDR3 is 16 residues long. V lost 4 bases to trimming and J lost 5 bases, with 20 bases between them. CDR3 amino acids: CASSVGDGGAFETQYF. The CDR3 region has the DNA TGTGCCAGCAGTGTGGGTGATGGGGGGGCCTTTGAGACCCAGTACTTC.

The rearrangement links TRBV29-1 to TRBJ2-3; D possibly corresponds to TRBD2 (6 bases). Deletions cut 4 bases from V and 10 bases from J, with 24 bases between. Germline values: CDR1 SQVTM, CDR2 ANQGSEA. The CDR3 has 15 amino acids. CDR3 sequence: CSVAPRLAWPGAQYF. The CDR3 region has the DNA TGCAGCGTTGCCCCTCGGCTAGCGTGGCCGGGTGCGCAGTATTTT.